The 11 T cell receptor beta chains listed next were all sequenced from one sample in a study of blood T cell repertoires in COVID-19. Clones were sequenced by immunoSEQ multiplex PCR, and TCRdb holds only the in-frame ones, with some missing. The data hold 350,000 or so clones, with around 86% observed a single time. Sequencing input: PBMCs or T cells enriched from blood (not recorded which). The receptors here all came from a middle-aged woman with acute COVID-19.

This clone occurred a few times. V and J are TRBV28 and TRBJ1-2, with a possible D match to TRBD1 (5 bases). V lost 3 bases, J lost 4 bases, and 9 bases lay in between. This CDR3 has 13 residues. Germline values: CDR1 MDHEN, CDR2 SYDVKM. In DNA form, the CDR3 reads TGTGCCAGCAGTTTGGGGCGCGCCTATGGCTACACCTTC. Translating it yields CASSLGRAYGYTF.

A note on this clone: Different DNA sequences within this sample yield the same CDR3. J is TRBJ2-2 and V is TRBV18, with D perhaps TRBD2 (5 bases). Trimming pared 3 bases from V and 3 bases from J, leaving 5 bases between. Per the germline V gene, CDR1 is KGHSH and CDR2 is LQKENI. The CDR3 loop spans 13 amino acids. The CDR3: CASSPRDTGELFF. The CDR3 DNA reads TGTGCCAGCTCACCGAGGGACACCGGGGAGCTGTTTTTT.

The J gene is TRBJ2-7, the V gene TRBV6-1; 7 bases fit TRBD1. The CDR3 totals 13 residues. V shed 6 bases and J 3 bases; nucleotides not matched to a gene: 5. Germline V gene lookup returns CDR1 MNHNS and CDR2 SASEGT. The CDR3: CASRRGGSYEQYF. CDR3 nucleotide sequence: TGTGCCAGCAGGAGAGGGGGCAGCTACGAGCAGTACTTC.

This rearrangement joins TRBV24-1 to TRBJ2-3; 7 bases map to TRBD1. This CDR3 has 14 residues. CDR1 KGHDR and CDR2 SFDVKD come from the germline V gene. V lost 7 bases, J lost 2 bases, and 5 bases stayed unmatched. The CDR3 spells CATSLGQATDTQYF. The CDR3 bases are TGTGCCACCAGCCTAGGACAGGCCACAGATACGCAGTATTTT.

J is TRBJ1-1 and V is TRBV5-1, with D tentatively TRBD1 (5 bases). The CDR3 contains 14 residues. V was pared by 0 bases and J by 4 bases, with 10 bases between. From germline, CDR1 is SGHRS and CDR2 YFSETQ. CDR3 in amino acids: CASSLAQGGTEAFF. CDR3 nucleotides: TGCGCCAGCAGCTTGGCGCAGGGAGGCACTGAAGCTTTCTTT. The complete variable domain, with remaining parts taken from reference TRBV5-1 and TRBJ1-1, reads KAGVTQTPRYLIKTRGQQVTLSCSPISGHRSVSWYQQTPGQGLQFLFEYFSETQRNKGNFPGRFSGRQFSNSRSEMNVSTLELGDSALYLCASSLAQGGTEAFFGQGTRLTVV.

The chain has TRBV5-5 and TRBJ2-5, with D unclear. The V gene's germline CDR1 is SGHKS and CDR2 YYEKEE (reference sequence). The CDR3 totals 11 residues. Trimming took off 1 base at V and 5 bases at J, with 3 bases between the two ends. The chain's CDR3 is CASSLSETQYF. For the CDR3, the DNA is TGTGCCAGCAGCTTGTCGGAGACCCAGTACTTC.

Here the CDR3 DNA reads TGTGCCAGCGGCATCGACAGGGTCGACACTGAAGCTTTCTTT. It specifies CASGIDRVDTEAFF. The chain carries TRBV7-2 and TRBJ1-1; 7 bases fit TRBD1. The V gene end was trimmed by 8 bases and the J gene end by 3 bases; junction bases not matched to a gene: 9. Germline-derived CDR1 and CDR2 are SGHTA and FQGNSA. The CDR3 is 14 residues long.

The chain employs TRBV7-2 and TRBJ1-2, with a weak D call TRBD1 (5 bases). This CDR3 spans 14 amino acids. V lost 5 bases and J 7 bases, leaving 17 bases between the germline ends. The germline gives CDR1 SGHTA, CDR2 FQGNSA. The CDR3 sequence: CASSTRDSRAGYTF. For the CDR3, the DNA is TGTGCCAGCAGCACGAGGGACTCCCGGGCTGGCTACACCTTC. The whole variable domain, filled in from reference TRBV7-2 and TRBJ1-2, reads GAGVSQSPSNKVTEKGKDVELRCDPISGHTALYWYRQSLGQGLEFLIYFQGNSAPDKSGLPSDRFSAERTGGSVSTLTIQRTQQEDSAVYLCASSTRDSRAGYTFGSGTRLTVV.

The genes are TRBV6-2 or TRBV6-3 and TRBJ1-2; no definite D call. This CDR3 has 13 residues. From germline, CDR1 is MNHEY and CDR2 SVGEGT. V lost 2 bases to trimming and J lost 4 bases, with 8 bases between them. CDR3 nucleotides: TGTGCCAGCAGTTACGAGGGAAGCTATGGCTACACCTTC. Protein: CASSYEGSYGYTF.

DNA for the CDR3: TGTGCCAGCAGCCCAGAGAAGAGGTACTCTGGAAACACCATATATTTT. The encoded protein is CASSPEKRYSGNTIYF. This chain links TRBV7-9 with TRBJ1-3; D is undetermined. CDR1 is SEHNR, CDR2 FQNEAQ, per germline (reference sequence). The CDR3 consists of 16 residues. The V end lost 5 bases, the J end lost 0 bases, and 14 bases lay between the germline ends.

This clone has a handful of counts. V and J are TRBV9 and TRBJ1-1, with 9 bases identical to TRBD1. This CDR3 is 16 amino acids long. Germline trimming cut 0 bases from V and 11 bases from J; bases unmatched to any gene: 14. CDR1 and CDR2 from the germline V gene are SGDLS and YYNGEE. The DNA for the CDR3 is TGTGCCAGCAGCGTAGCCCCGACCGGGACAGGGCGGGAGGCTTTCTTT. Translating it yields CASSVAPTGTGREAFF.